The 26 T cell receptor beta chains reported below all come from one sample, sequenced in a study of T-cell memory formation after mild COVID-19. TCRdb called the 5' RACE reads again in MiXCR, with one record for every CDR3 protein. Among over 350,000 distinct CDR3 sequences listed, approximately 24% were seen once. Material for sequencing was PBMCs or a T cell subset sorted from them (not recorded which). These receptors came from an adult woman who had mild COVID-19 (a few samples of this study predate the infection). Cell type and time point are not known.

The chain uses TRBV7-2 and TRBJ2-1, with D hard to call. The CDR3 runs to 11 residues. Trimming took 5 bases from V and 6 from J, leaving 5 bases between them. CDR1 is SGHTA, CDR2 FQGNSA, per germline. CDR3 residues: CASSQSNEQFF. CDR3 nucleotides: TGTGCCAGCAGCCAGTCCAATGAGCAGTTCTTC.

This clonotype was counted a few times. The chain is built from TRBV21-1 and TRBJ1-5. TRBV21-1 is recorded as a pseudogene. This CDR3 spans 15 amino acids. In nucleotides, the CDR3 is TGTGCCAGCAGCAAAGTCGTGCAGGGCCGACAGCCCCAGCATTTT. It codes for CASSKVVQGRQPQHF.

CDR3 amino acids: CASSFSGRASDTQYF. CDR3 in DNA: TGTGCCAGCAGTTTCAGCGGGAGGGCCTCAGATACGCAGTATTTT. V and J are TRBV27 and TRBJ2-3, with TRBD2 identical over 10 bases. Germline-derived CDR1 and CDR2 are MNHEY and SMNVEV (reference sequence). CDR3 length equals 15 residues. The ends lost 3 bases at V and 4 bases at J; junction bases unmatched: 4.

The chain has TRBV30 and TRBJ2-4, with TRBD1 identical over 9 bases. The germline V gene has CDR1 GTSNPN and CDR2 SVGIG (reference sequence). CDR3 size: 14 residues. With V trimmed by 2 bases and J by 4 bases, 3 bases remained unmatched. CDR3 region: CAWSRGQGKNIQYF. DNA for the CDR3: TGTGCCTGGAGTCGGGGACAGGGTAAAAACATTCAGTACTTC.

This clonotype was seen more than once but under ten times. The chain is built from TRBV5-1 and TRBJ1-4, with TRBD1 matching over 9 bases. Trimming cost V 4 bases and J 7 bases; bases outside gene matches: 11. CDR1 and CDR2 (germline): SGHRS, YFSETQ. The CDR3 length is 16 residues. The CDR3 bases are TGCGCCAGCAGCCCCACAGCCGGGACAGGGAGTGAAAAACTGTTTTTT. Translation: CASSPTAGTGSEKLFF.

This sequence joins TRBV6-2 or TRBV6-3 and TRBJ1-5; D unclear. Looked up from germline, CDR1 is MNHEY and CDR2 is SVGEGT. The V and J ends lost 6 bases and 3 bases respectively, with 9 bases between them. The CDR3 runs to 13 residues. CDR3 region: CASSPQVNQPQHF. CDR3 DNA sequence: TGTGCCAGCAGCCCCCAGGTCAATCAGCCCCAGCATTTT.

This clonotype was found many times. The CDR3 protein is CASSLRTGTKYLYGYTF. The CDR3 DNA reads as TGTGCCAGCAGCCTCCGGACAGGGACCAAATACCTCTATGGCTACACCTTC. The chain uses TRBV11-1 and TRBJ1-2; 8 bases line up with TRBD1. In germline, CDR1 is SGHAT, CDR2 FQDESV (reference sequence). The CDR3 has 17 amino acids. J gave up 4 bases and V 5 bases, and 15 bases lay outside the gene matches.

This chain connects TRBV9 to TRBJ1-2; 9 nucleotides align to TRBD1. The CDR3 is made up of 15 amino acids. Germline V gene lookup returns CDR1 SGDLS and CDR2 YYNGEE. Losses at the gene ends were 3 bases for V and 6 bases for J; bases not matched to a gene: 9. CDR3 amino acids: CASSATGTGSDGYTF. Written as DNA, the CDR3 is TGTGCCAGCAGCGCCACCGGGACAGGGTCCGATGGCTACACCTTC. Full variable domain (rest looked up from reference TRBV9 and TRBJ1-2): DSGVTQTPKHLITATGQRVTLRCSPRSGDLSVYWYQQSLDQGLQFLIQYYNGEERAKGNILERFSAQQFPDLHSELNLSSLELGDSALYFCASSATGTGSDGYTFGSGTRLTVV.

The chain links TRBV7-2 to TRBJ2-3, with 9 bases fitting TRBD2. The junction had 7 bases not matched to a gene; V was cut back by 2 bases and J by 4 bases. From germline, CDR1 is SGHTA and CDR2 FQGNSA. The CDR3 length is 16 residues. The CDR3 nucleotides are TGTGCCAGCAGCTTAATGCGGGGGGGCCCCGCAGATACGCAGTATTTT. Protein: CASSLMRGGPADTQYF.

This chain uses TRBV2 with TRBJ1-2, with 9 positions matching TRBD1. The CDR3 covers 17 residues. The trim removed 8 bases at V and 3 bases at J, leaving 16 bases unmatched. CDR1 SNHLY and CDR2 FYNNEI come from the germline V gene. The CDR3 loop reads CASQKIHSQGADYGYTF. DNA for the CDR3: TGTGCCAGCCAAAAAATACACTCACAGGGGGCTGACTATGGCTACACCTTC.

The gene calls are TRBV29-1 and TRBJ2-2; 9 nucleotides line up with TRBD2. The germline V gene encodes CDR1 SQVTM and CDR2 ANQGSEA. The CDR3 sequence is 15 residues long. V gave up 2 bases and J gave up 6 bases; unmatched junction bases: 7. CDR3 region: CSVENGVAGAGELFF. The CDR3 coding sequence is TGCAGCGTTGAAAATGGGGTAGCGGGAGCCGGGGAGCTGTTTTTT.

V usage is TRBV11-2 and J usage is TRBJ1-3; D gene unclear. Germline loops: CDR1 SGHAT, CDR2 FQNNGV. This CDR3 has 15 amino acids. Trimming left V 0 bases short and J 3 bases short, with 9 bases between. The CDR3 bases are TGTGCCAGCAGCTTAGATCTGACGGTTGGAAACACCATATATTTT. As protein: CASSLDLTVGNTIYF. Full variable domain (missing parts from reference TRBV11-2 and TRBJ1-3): EAGVAQSPRYKIIEKRQSVAFWCNPISGHATLYWYQQILGQGPKLLIQFQNNGVVDDSQLPKDRFSAERLKGVDSTLKIQPAKLEDSAVYLCASSLDLTVGNTIYFGEGSWLTVV.

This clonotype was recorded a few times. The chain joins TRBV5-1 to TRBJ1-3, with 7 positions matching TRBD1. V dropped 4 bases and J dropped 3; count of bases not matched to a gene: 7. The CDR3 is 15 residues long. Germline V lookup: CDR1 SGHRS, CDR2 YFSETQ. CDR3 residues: CASSPRTGGGNTIYF. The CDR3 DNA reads TGCGCCAGCAGCCCCCGGACAGGAGGTGGAAACACCATATATTTT.

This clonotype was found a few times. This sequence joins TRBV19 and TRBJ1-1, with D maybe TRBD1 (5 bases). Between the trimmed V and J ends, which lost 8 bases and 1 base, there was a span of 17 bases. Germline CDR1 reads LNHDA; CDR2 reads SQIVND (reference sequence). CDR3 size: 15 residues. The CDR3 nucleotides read TGTGCCAGTTATTACGGAGGGACGGGGAACACTGAAGCTTTCTTT. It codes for CASYYGGTGNTEAFF.

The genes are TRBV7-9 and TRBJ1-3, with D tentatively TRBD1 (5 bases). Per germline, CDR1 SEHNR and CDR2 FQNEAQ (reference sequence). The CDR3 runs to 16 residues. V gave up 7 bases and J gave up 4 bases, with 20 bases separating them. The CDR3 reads CASNSQGRVGGNTIYF. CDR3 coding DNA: TGTGCCAGCAACTCCCAAGGCAGGGTAGGAGGAAACACCATATATTTT.

CDR3: CASSLPQGGANVLTF. In DNA, the CDR3 is TGTGCCAGCAGCTTACCCCAGGGGGGGGCCAACGTCCTGACTTTC. The chain is built from TRBV11-3 and TRBJ2-6; D is perhaps TRBD1 (6 bases). Per the germline V gene, CDR1 is SGHNT and CDR2 is YENEEA. With 2 bases removed from V and 4 bases from J, the gap between germline ends came to 9 bases. The CDR3 is made up of 15 amino acids. The entire variable domain, with the rest obtained from reference TRBV11-3 and TRBJ2-6, is as follows: EAGVVQSPRYKIIEKKQPVAFWCNPISGHNTLYWYLQNLGQGPELLIRYENEEAVDDSQLPKDRFSAERLKGVDSTLKIQPAELGDSAVYLCASSLPQGGANVLTFGAGSRLTVL.

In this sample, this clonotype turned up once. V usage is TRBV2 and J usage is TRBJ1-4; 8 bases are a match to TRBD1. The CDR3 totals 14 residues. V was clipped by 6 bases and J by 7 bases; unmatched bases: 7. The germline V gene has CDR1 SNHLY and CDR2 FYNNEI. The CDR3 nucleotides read TGTGCCAGCAGAGTGGACAGGGCGGTTGAAAAACTGTTTTTT. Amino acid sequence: CASRVDRAVEKLFF.

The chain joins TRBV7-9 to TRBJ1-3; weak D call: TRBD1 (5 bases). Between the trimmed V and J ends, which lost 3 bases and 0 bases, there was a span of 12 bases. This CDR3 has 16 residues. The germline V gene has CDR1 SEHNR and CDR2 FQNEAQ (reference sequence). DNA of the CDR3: TGTGCCAGCAGCTTGAACAGGATTTACTCTGGAAACACCATATATTTT. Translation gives CASSLNRIYSGNTIYF.

CDR3 in amino acids: CSASPNSGSSYEQYF. The CDR3 bases are TGCAGTGCTAGCCCCAATAGCGGGAGCTCCTACGAGCAGTACTTC. J is TRBJ2-7 and V is TRBV20-1; 9 nucleotides line up with TRBD2. The V gene's germline CDR1 is DFQATT and CDR2 SNEGSKA (reference sequence). With V trimmed by 3 bases and J by 0 bases, 6 bases remained unmatched. CDR3 length: 15 residues.

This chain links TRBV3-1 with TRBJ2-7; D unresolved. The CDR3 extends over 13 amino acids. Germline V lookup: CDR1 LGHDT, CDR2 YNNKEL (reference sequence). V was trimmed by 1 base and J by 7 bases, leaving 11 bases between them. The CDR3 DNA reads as TGTGCCAGCAGCCAAGTCGGCGGACGGGAGCAGTACTTC. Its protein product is CASSQVGGREQYF.

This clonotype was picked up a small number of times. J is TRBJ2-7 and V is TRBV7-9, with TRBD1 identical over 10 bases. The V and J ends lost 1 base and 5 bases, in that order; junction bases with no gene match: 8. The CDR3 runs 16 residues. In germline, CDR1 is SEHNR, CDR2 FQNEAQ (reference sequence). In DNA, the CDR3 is TGTGCCAGCAGCTTAGGATCCGGGACAGGGGTCCACGAGCAGTACTTC. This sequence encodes CASSLGSGTGVHEQYF.

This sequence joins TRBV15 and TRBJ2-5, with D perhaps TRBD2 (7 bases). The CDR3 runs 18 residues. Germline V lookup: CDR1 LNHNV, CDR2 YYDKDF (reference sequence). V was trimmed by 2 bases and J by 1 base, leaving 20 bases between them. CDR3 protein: CATSRNLGAGDTQETQYF. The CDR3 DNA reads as TGTGCCACCAGCAGAAACCTTGGGGCGGGGGACACCCAAGAGACCCAGTACTTC.

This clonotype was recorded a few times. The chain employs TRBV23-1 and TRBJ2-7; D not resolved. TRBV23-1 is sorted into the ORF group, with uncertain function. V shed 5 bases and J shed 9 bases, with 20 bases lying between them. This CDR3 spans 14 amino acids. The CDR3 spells CASSMSRSSNGQYF. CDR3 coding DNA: TGCGCCAGCAGTATGAGCAGGAGTAGTAACGGGCAGTACTTC.

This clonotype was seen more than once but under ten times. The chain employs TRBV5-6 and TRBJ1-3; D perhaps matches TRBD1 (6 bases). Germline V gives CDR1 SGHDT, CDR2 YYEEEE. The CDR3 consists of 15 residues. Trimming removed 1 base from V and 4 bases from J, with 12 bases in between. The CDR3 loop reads CASSLKGGLGNTIYF. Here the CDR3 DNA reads TGTGCCAGCAGCTTGAAGGGGGGCCTGGGAAACACCATATATTTT.

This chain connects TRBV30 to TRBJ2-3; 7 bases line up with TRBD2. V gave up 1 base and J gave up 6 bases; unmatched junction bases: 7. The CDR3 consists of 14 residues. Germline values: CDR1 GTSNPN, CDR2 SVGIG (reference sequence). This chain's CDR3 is CAWSGREGPDTQYF. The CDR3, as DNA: TGTGCCTGGAGTGGGAGGGAGGGCCCCGATACGCAGTATTTT.

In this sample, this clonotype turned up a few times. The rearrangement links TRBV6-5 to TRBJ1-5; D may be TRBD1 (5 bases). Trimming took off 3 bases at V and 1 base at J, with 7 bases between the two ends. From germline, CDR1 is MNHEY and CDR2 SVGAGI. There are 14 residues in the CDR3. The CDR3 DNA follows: TGTGCCAGCAGTTATGGGGGAAGCAATCAGCCCCAGCATTTT. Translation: CASSYGGSNQPQHF.